This T cell receptor (beta chain) appears in the sequencing data of a study of blood T cell repertoires in COVID-19. Study context: Material from acute and convalescent COVID-19 was sourced from the United States, Italy and Spain.

One Seattle source followed patients from active infection through their disease course. V lost 10 bases to trimming and J lost 1 base, with 10 bases between them. Per germline, CDR1 LNHDA and CDR2 SQIVND (reference sequence). The CDR3 is 13 residues long. This table comes from immunoSEQ multiplex PCR, and its TCRdb copy is limited to in-frame clones, with some not included. Counted here are about 240,000 clones, 75% to 85% occurring once; the ten biggest clones make up around 5.5%. The sequenced sample was peripheral blood. The chain has TRBV19 and TRBJ2-2; perhaps TRBD1 as D (6 bases). The receptor's source is a man aged 50 to 60 with COVID-19, enrolled during active disease. The chain's CDR3 is CATNRENTGELFF. In DNA form, the CDR3 reads TGTGCCACTAACAGGGAGAACACCGGGGAGCTGTTTTTT. Full variable domain (missing parts from reference TRBV19 and TRBJ2-2): DGGITQSPKYLFRKEGQNVTLSCEQNLNHDAMYWYRQDPGQGLRLIYYSQIVNDFQKGDIAEGYSVSREKKESFPLTVTSAQKNPTAFYLCATNRENTGELFFGEGSRLTVL.